The TCR beta chain under discussion was sequenced for a study of persistence of HIV-infected CD4 T cells. V was cut by 6 bases and J by 0 bases, with 8 bases left in between. The CDR3 has 13 amino acids. CDR1 and CDR2 (germline): MNHEY, SMNVEV (reference sequence). On this clone itself: Its antigen is still unknown.

Lysates of CMV-infected fibroblasts at 10 ug/mL stimulated these cells. CD40L/CD69 double-negative CD45RO-high memory CD4+ T cells were collected. Points from the study as a whole: Degenerate expanded CDR3beta sequences were enriched among CMV- and Gag-responding cells.

The immunoSEQ assay was version 4, run in survey mode. The assay was immunoSEQ multiplex PCR, and TCRdb's table has in-frame clones only and misses some. The sample holds 25,000 to 35,000 clones, roughly four fifths seen once. The rearrangement uses TRBV27 and TRBJ1-2; D unclear. The sequence came from an adult man with HIV who was CMV-seropositive. Material: CD4+ T cells sorted from PBMCs after roughly 20-hour stimulation, obtained from a patient who received antiretroviral therapy. For the CDR3, the DNA is TGTGCCAGCAGCTACCGAGCTAACTATGGCTACACCTTC. Residues: CASSYRANYGYTF.